A single sample is the source of the 32 T cell receptor beta chains below, sequenced in a study of spatial heterogeneity in lung cancer. Time point: sample taken at primary tumor resection. Whole RNA from tumor, nontumor lung or frozen PBMC was sequenced unsorted. TCRdb re-called the 5' RACE reads through MiXCR, storing one row per CDR3 protein. The sample records about 92,000 distinct CDR3 sequences, 12% being singletons. This specimen consisted of PBMCs, obtained at surgery. The receptor set was obtained from a male donor with early-stage non-small cell lung cancer.

This chain uses TRBV20-1 with TRBJ2-3; 7 bases match TRBD2. CDR1 and CDR2 from the germline V gene are DFQATT and SNEGSKA (reference sequence). This CDR3 spans 13 amino acids. With V trimmed by 1 base and J by 4 bases, 2 bases remained unmatched. The CDR3 loop reads CSARVGGADTQYF. CDR3 sequence (DNA): TGCAGTGCTAGAGTTGGGGGGGCAGATACGCAGTATTTT.

In its sample, this clonotype was seen many times. The chain recombines TRBV5-5 with TRBJ2-1; D ambiguous. Germline CDR1 is SGHKS and CDR2 is YYEKEE (reference sequence). The CDR3 has 14 residues. Trimming pared 0 bases from V and 6 bases from J, leaving 10 bases between. The CDR3 sequence: CASSLVGTSNEQFF. CDR3 nucleotide sequence: TGTGCCAGCAGCTTGGTTGGCACGAGCAATGAGCAGTTCTTC.

This clonotype was counted only a few times. This chain joins TRBV7-2 and TRBJ2-1; D ambiguous. The V end lost 1 base, the J end lost 4 bases, and 5 bases lay between the germline ends. The CDR3 has 13 residues. CDR1 and CDR2 (germline): SGHTA, FQGNSA. CDR3 nucleotides: TGTGCCAGCAGCTTAGAGACGTACAATGAGCAGTTCTTC. This codes for CASSLETYNEQFF.

This chain connects TRBV28 to TRBJ2-3, with TRBD2 identical over 15 bases. The V segment lost 2 bases and the J segment 3 bases; nucleotides outside the gene matches: 6. This CDR3 region has 18 residues. Looked up from germline, CDR1 is MDHEN and CDR2 is SYDVKM. The CDR3 DNA sequence: TGTGCCAGCAGTTTAGCAGGGACTAGCGGGGGGACAACAGATACGCAGTATTTT. Protein product: CASSLAGTSGGTTDTQYF.

This chain uses TRBV30 with TRBJ1-5; TRBD1 might be the D (6 bases). Between the trimmed V and J ends, which lost 3 bases and 0 bases, there was a span of 9 bases. CDR3 length equals 14 residues. The germline CDR1 and CDR2 sequences are GTSNPN and SVGIG (reference sequence). This CDR3 reads CAWRGGNSNQPQHF. Here the CDR3 DNA reads TGTGCCTGGAGAGGGGGAAATAGCAATCAGCCCCAGCATTTT.

This chain uses TRBV7-2 with TRBJ2-7, with D maybe TRBD2 (5 bases). This CDR3 contains 13 residues. Trimming took off 1 base at V and 6 bases at J, with 10 bases between the two ends. In germline, CDR1 is SGHTA, CDR2 FQGNSA. In DNA form, the CDR3 reads TGTGCCAGCAGCTTAGACGCGGGCCGCGAGCAGTACTTC. Amino acid sequence: CASSLDAGREQYF.

The sample holds a few counts of this clonotype. The genes are TRBV20-1 and TRBJ1-6; D may be TRBD1 (5 bases). Germline V gene sequence: CDR1 DFQATT, CDR2 SNEGSKA (reference sequence). V dropped 0 bases and J dropped 3 bases, with 12 bases sitting between them. This CDR3 contains 16 residues. The chain's CDR3 is CSARDGQGGYNSPLHF. DNA of the CDR3: TGCAGTGCTAGAGATGGGCAGGGTGGCTATAATTCACCCCTCCACTTT.

This clonotype was recorded a few times. The V call is TRBV3-1, the J call TRBJ2-7; 8 bases are a match to TRBD1. J gave up 3 bases and V 4 bases, and 8 bases lay outside the gene matches. CDR1 is LGHDT, CDR2 YNNKEL, per germline (reference sequence). CDR3 length: 15 residues. CDR3 residues: CASSPGQGIIYEQYF. The CDR3 DNA sequence: TGTGCCAGCAGCCCTGGACAGGGAATTATCTACGAGCAGTACTTC.

J is TRBJ2-7 and V is TRBV6-6; 8 nucleotides line up with TRBD2. The V gene's germline CDR1 is MNHNY and CDR2 SVGAGI (reference sequence). This CDR3 is 13 amino acids long. The junction had 2 bases not matched to a gene; V was cut back by 5 bases and J by 2 bases. The DNA for the CDR3 is TGTGCCAGCAGTGACGGGAGGGCCTACGAGCAGTACTTC. Residues: CASSDGRAYEQYF.

This clonotype was seen repeatedly, ten times or more. The V gene is TRBV19, the J gene TRBJ2-1; 8 bases fit TRBD2. The V gene's germline CDR1 is LNHDA and CDR2 SQIVND (reference sequence). V trimming: 5 bases; J trimming: 6 bases; junction bases outside the gene matches: 9. The CDR3 is made up of 15 amino acids. CDR3 sequence: CASSYSSGGFNEQFF. In nucleotides, the CDR3 is TGTGCCAGTAGTTACTCCAGCGGGGGTTTCAATGAGCAGTTCTTC. The full variable domain, with the rest looked up from reference TRBV19 and TRBJ2-1, is DGGITQSPKYLFRKEGQNVTLSCEQNLNHDAMYWYRQDPGQGLRLIYYSQIVNDFQKGDIAEGYSVSREKKESFPLTVTSAQKNPTAFYLCASSYSSGGFNEQFFGPGTRLTVL.

V is TRBV7-2 and J is TRBJ2-3; 9 bases are a match to TRBD2. The CDR3 runs to 16 residues. Trimming cost V 5 bases and J 1 base; bases outside gene matches: 7. Germline lookup yields CDR1 SGHTA and CDR2 FQGNSA. CDR3 DNA: TGTGCCAGCAGCACGTGGGAGCGGGGGGGCACAGATACGCAGTATTTT. As protein: CASSTWERGGTDTQYF.

The chain links TRBV9 to TRBJ1-2, with D possibly being TRBD1 (5 bases). The V end was cut by 0 bases, the J end by 8 bases, with 11 bases between. The CDR3 totals 13 residues. Germline V CDR1 and CDR2: SGDLS, YYNGEE. The CDR3 coding sequence is TGTGCCAGCAGCGTAGGTTCAGGACAAGGCTACACCTTC. It codes for CASSVGSGQGYTF.

The chain recombines TRBV7-9 with TRBJ2-6; D ambiguous. This CDR3 spans 15 amino acids. Germline loops: CDR1 SEHNR, CDR2 FQNEAQ (reference sequence). V was clipped by 11 bases and J by 0 bases, with 14 bases between them. CDR3 residues: CAGLEIPSGANVLTF. Written as DNA, the CDR3 is TGTGCCGGCCTCGAAATACCCTCTGGGGCCAACGTCCTGACTTTC.

The chain links TRBV28 to TRBJ2-7, with D possibly matching TRBD2 (6 bases). Looked up from germline, CDR1 is MDHEN and CDR2 is SYDVKM. Between the trimmed V and J ends, which lost 4 bases and 2 bases, there was a span of 18 bases. CDR3 size: 16 residues. The CDR3 here is CASSSSSAGIAYEQYF. In DNA form, the CDR3 reads TGTGCCAGCAGTTCCTCCTCGGCGGGGATCGCCTACGAGCAGTACTTC.

The CDR3 nucleotides read TGTGCCGCGGGCGGAGGGAGGCTACGGGAGCAGTTCTTC. It is translated as CAAGGGRLREQFF. This chain connects TRBV2 to TRBJ2-1, with D perhaps matching TRBD2 (6 bases). Germline lookup yields CDR1 SNHLY and CDR2 FYNNEI. The CDR3 spans 13 residues. V was shortened by 11 bases and J by 10 bases, with 21 bases between the two germline ends.

Only a few counts were recorded for this clonotype. The chain combines TRBV7-2 with TRBJ1-3; D unclear. Trimming removed 1 base at V and 1 base at J, with 8 bases between. This CDR3 comprises 15 residues. CDR1 SGHTA and CDR2 FQGNSA come from the germline V gene. In DNA form, the CDR3 reads TGTGCCAGCAGCTTAGGAGGCAGATCTGGAAACACCATATATTTT. Translation gives CASSLGGRSGNTIYF.

The chain carries TRBV12-3 or TRBV12-4 and TRBJ1-1; a weak D match, TRBD1 (5 bases). The CDR3 totals 14 residues. V was pared by 6 bases and J by 1 base, with 12 bases between. The CDR3 DNA follows: TGTGCCAGCAGCTGGGGACGGACGAACACTGAAGCTTTCTTT. Its translation is CASSWGRTNTEAFF.

This clonotype was seen more than once but under ten times. This chain links TRBV4-3 with TRBJ2-5; weak D call: TRBD2 (6 bases). The CDR3 contains 15 residues. Germline CDR1 LGHNA, CDR2 YSLEER. Trimming took off 1 base at V and 4 bases at J, with 13 bases between the two ends. The CDR3 loop is CASSQAGDGGETQYF. Here the CDR3 DNA reads TGCGCCAGCAGCCAAGCCGGTGACGGGGGAGAGACCCAGTACTTC.

The rearrangement links TRBV20-1 to TRBJ2-7, with D maybe TRBD2 (5 bases). The V end was cut by 6 bases, the J end by 1 base, with 16 bases between. The CDR3 is made up of 14 amino acids. CDR1 is DFQATT and CDR2 is SNEGSKA in the germline V gene (reference sequence). The CDR3 nucleotides read TGCAGTGCCAGTACACAAAGGGAGTCCTACGAGCAGTACTTC. Its protein is CSASTQRESYEQYF.

This clonotype was counted only a few times. The chain uses TRBV28 and TRBJ1-1, with D maybe TRBD1 (5 bases). Trimming removed 2 bases at V and 11 bases at J, with 12 bases between. This CDR3 contains 12 residues. In germline, CDR1 is MDHEN, CDR2 SYDVKM. CDR3 residues: CASSLDGAGAFF. CDR3 DNA sequence: TGTGCCAGCAGTTTAGACGGGGCAGGGGCTTTCTTT. The full variable domain, its missing parts supplied by reference TRBV28 and TRBJ1-1, is DVKVTQSSRYLVKRTGEKVFLECVQDMDHENMFWYRQDPGLGLRLIYFSYDVKMKEKGDIPEGYSVSREKKERFSLILESASTNQTSMYLCASSLDGAGAFFGQGTRLTVV.

This rearrangement joins TRBV5-5 to TRBJ2-7; D unresolved. The germline V gene encodes CDR1 SGHKS and CDR2 YYEKEE (reference sequence). Trimming stripped 1 base from V and 2 bases from J, with 10 bases between. This CDR3 has 14 amino acids. This chain's CDR3 is CASSLTASPYEQYF. The CDR3 DNA reads as TGTGCCAGCAGCTTGACAGCCTCACCCTACGAGCAGTACTTC. The full variable domain, with the rest looked up from reference TRBV5-5 and TRBJ2-7, is DAGVTQSPTHLIKTRGQQVTLRCSPISGHKSVSWYQQVLGQGPQFIFQYYEKEERGRGNFPDRFSARQFPNYSSELNVNALLLGDSALYLCASSLTASPYEQYFGPGTRLTVT.

This clonotype was detected only a few times. This rearrangement joins TRBV7-8 to TRBJ2-7; 7 nucleotides agree with TRBD1. This CDR3 comprises 13 residues. The J segment lost 6 bases and the V segment lost 5 bases, leaving 7 bases of the junction unmatched. Looked up from germline, CDR1 is SGHVS and CDR2 is FQNEAQ. The CDR3 sequence is CASSPGTVSEQYF. The CDR3 nucleotides read TGTGCCAGCAGCCCCGGGACAGTTTCCGAGCAGTACTTC.

V is TRBV7-2 and J is TRBJ2-3; TRBD2 might be the D (6 bases). Germline values: CDR1 SGHTA, CDR2 FQGNSA. V lost 4 bases and J 4 bases, leaving 12 bases between the germline ends. CDR3 length: 14 residues. CDR3 coding DNA: TGTGCCAGCAGCTGGCGACTAGGCTCAGATACGCAGTATTTT. Residues: CASSWRLGSDTQYF.

This clonotype was recorded a few times. The CDR3 sequence is CASSSRDFTYEQYF. The CDR3 DNA reads as TGTGCCAGCAGTTCCCGGGACTTCACCTACGAGCAGTACTTC. The V call is TRBV27, the J call TRBJ2-7, with D possibly matching TRBD2 (6 bases). CDR3 length equals 14 residues. Germline CDR1 is MNHEY and CDR2 is SMNVEV (reference sequence). Between the trimmed V and J ends, which lost 4 bases and 2 bases, there was a span of 12 bases.

This clonotype was found a few times. This chain links TRBV4-2 with TRBJ1-6; no definite D call. The V gene lost 0 bases and the J gene lost 9 bases, with 9 bases spanning the gap. The CDR3 is made up of 14 amino acids. CDR1 and CDR2 (germline): LGHNA, YNFKEQ. The CDR3 region is CASSQDGRVSPLHF. DNA of the CDR3: TGTGCCAGCAGCCAAGACGGGAGGGTTTCACCCCTCCACTTT.

This chain links TRBV15 with TRBJ2-4, with TRBD1 matching over 10 bases. Trimming took 0 bases from V and 1 from J; bases not matched to a gene: 12. The CDR3 totals 20 residues. Germline assignment: CDR1 LNHNV and CDR2 YYDKDF (reference sequence). DNA for the CDR3: TGTGCCACCAGCAGAGAATGGGGCCCCGGGACAGGGGTGGCCAAAAACATTCAGTACTTC. Translation gives CATSREWGPGTGVAKNIQYF.

This clonotype was seen a handful of times. The J gene is TRBJ1-5, the V gene TRBV6-2 or TRBV6-3, with D possibly matching TRBD1 (5 bases). Germline V gene sequence: CDR1 MNHEY, CDR2 SVGEGT. The CDR3 extends over 13 amino acids. The V and J ends lost 0 bases and 7 bases respectively, with 7 bases between them. The CDR3 nucleotides read TGTGCCAGCAGTTACTCCGGGGCCCAGCCCCAGCATTTT. Protein: CASSYSGAQPQHF.

V gene TRBV12-3 or TRBV12-4 combines with J gene TRBJ2-5; 8 nucleotides match TRBD2. The CDR3 totals 17 residues. V gave up 5 bases and J gave up 4 bases; unmatched junction bases: 15. The CDR3 DNA is TGTGCCAGCAGTATTACCCCTGGGACTAGAGTGCGAGAGACCCAGTACTTC. It encodes CASSITPGTRVRETQYF.

The table lists this clonotype with many counts. J is TRBJ2-7 and V is TRBV6-2 or TRBV6-3; TRBD1 matches 7 bases. Germline CDR1 is MNHEY and CDR2 is SVGEGT. The junction had 11 bases not matched to a gene; V was cut back by 5 bases and J by 7 bases. CDR3 size: 14 residues. The chain's CDR3 is CASSPGTVTREQYF. The CDR3 DNA follows: TGTGCCAGCAGTCCCGGGACAGTCACACGGGAGCAGTACTTC.

V usage is TRBV28 and J usage is TRBJ2-5, with D perhaps assigned TRBD1 or TRBD2 (5 bases each). This CDR3 spans 14 amino acids. V was clipped by 4 bases and J by 4 bases, with 13 bases between them. The V gene's germline CDR1 is MDHEN and CDR2 SYDVKM. Here the CDR3 DNA reads TGTGCCAGCAGTTATTCAGGTGGGGGAGAGACCCAGTACTTC. Its translation: CASSYSGGGETQYF. The variable domain in full, completed from reference TRBV28 and TRBJ2-5, reads DVKVTQSSRYLVKRTGEKVFLECVQDMDHENMFWYRQDPGLGLRLIYFSYDVKMKEKGDIPEGYSVSREKKERFSLILESASTNQTSMYLCASSYSGGGETQYFGPGTRLLVL.

Many counts were recorded for this clonotype. J is TRBJ1-6 and V is TRBV7-2; perhaps TRBD1 as D (5 bases). CDR3 length: 14 amino acids. V was pared by 4 bases and J by 10 bases, with 14 bases between. The germline V gene has CDR1 SGHTA and CDR2 FQGNSA. The CDR3 DNA sequence: TGTGCCAGCAGCTCGCAGGGTGTAGACTCACCCCTCCACTTT. Its translation is CASSSQGVDSPLHF.

The V and J genes are TRBV9 and TRBJ2-3, with TRBD2 as a possible D gene (6 bases). Germline V gene lookup returns CDR1 SGDLS and CDR2 YYNGEE. V lost 7 bases and J lost 0, with 18 bases in between. This CDR3 contains 16 residues. This CDR3 reads CASSAGGTKSTDTQYF. As DNA, the CDR3 is TGTGCCAGCTCCGCCGGGGGTACCAAAAGCACAGATACGCAGTATTTT.